This T cell receptor beta chain was identified during a study of blood T cell repertoires in COVID-19. Assay used: immunoSEQ multiplex PCR; TCRdb lists only in-frame clones, some missing. The repertoire consists of 120,000 to 150,000 clones, with 81% occurring once and the leading ten covering 6.5% to 8.5%. Sequenced sample: peripheral blood. The sequence derives from a human donor with acute or convalescent COVID-19. The donor label of this sample is uncertain.

The CDR3 region is CASSLGDRANTEAFF. The CDR3 DNA reads as TGTGCCAGCAGCTTGGGGGACAGGGCGAACACTGAAGCTTTCTTT. The chain uses TRBV7-9 and TRBJ1-1; 9 bases match TRBD1. V shed 3 bases and J 1 base; nucleotides not matched to a gene: 3. Per germline, CDR1 SEHNR and CDR2 FQNEAQ (reference sequence). The CDR3 sequence is 15 residues long.